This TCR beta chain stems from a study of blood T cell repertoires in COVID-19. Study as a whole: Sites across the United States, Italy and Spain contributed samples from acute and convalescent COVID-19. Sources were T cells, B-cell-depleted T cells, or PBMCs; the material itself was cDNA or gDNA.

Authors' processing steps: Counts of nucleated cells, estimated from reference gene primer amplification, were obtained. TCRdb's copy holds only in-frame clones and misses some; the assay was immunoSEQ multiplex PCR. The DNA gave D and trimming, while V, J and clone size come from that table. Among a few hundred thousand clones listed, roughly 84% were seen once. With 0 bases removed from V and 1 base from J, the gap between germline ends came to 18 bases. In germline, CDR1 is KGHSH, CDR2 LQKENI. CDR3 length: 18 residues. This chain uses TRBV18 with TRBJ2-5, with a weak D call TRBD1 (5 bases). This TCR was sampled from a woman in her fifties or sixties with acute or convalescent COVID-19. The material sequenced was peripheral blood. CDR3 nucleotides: TGTGCCAGCTCACCACCAGCAATAGACAGACCCCTCCAAGAGACCCAGTACTTC. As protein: CASSPPAIDRPLQETQYF.